Following are 8 T cell receptor beta chains from one sample sequenced in a study of T-cell memory formation after mild COVID-19 (TCRdb year 2021). Receptor amplification or capture employed 5' RACE. Sequencing was performed on an Illumina NovaSeq 6000. TCRdb ran its own pipeline on the public reads, namely fastp trimming at Q25 and MiXCR clone calling, and kept in-frame beta chains. Every CDR3 protein is listed once, alongside the most common genes and DNA of its rows. The sample yields about 320,000 distinct CDR3 sequences; over 11% were counted once. Of the sample, roughly a fifth is held by the ten largest clones. The sample consisted of PBMCs or a T cell subset sorted from them (not recorded which). The source of these receptors is a man between 18 and 35 years old who had mild COVID-19 (a few samples of this study predate the infection). The sample titles of this study are shuffled in the database, so cell type and time point are left out; the donor was told from shared clones.

The V gene is TRBV2, the J gene TRBJ2-7; 11 bases match TRBD2. This CDR3 spans 17 amino acids. The germline V gene encodes CDR1 SNHLY and CDR2 FYNNEI. V was clipped by 6 bases and J by 1 base; unmatched bases: 11. CDR3 DNA: TGTGCCAGCAGAGTTGAAGTAGCGGGGGGGAGTTCCTACGAGCAGTACGTC. Translated: CASRVEVAGGSSYEQYV.

The sample holds one count of this clonotype. The rearrangement links TRBV12-3 or TRBV12-4 to TRBJ2-7; D possibly corresponds to TRBD1 (6 bases). Trimming took off 4 bases at V and 6 bases at J, with 10 bases between the two ends. The CDR3 length is 12 residues. The CDR3 bases are TGTGCCAGCAGTTCAACAGGGTGCGAGCAGTACTTC. It specifies CASSSTGCEQYF.

At least ten counts were recorded for this clonotype. The genes are TRBV5-1 and TRBJ1-2, with D unclear. The germline V gene encodes CDR1 SGHRS and CDR2 YFSETQ. Trimming cost V 0 bases and J 2 bases, with 8 bases left between them. The CDR3 is made up of 14 amino acids. The DNA for the CDR3 is TGCGCCAGCAGCTTGGTAAATGAGAACTATGGCTACACCTTC. The encoded protein is CASSLVNENYGYTF.

The rearrangement uses TRBV20-1 and TRBJ2-2, with 11 bases fitting TRBD1. CDR1 is DFQATT, CDR2 SNEGSKA, per germline (reference sequence). Unmatched junction bases numbered 4, after V lost 3 bases and J lost 4 bases. The CDR3 runs to 15 residues. The CDR3 DNA reads as TGCAGTGCTAGGGGGACAGGGGGTAGCACCGGGGAGCTGTTTTTT. It specifies CSARGTGGSTGELFF.

This clonotype was detected only a few times. J is TRBJ2-3 and V is TRBV7-2, with 12 bases aligning to TRBD2. V gave up 5 bases and J gave up 2 bases; unmatched junction bases: 5. This CDR3 has 16 residues. Germline V gene lookup returns CDR1 SGHTA and CDR2 FQGNSA. The CDR3: CASSAGLAGNTDTQYF. As DNA, the CDR3 is TGTGCCAGCAGCGCGGGACTAGCGGGCAACACAGATACGCAGTATTTT.

The DNA of the CDR3 is TGTGCCAGCAGTACCCGACTAGCGGGGGTCACAGATACGCAGTATTTT. This sequence encodes CASSTRLAGVTDTQYF. V and J are TRBV28 and TRBJ2-3; 12 nucleotides agree with TRBD2. The CDR3 contains 16 residues. Germline-derived CDR1 and CDR2 are MDHEN and SYDVKM. Unmatched junction bases numbered 5, after V lost 5 bases and J lost 2 bases. The whole variable domain, remainder taken from reference TRBV28 and TRBJ2-3, is DVKVTQSSRYLVKRTGEKVFLECVQDMDHENMFWYRQDPGLGLRLIYFSYDVKMKEKGDIPEGYSVSREKKERFSLILESASTNQTSMYLCASSTRLAGVTDTQYFGPGTRLTVL.

This clonotype was seen a few times. The chain recombines TRBV4-1 with TRBJ2-7; no clear D gene. The CDR3 extends over 13 amino acids. Germline V lookup: CDR1 MGHRA, CDR2 YSYEKL. V was cut by 9 bases and J by 1 base, with 13 bases left in between. CDR3 coding DNA: TGCGCCAGTGGAATCGTTGGTTCCTACGAGCAGTACTTC. It encodes CASGIVGSYEQYF.

The rearrangement uses TRBV25-1 and TRBJ1-5, with a tentative D call TRBD1 (5 bases). The V gene's germline CDR1 is MGHDK and CDR2 SYGVNS. Between the trimmed V and J ends, which lost 4 bases and 7 bases, there was a span of 14 bases. The CDR3 runs to 14 residues. This CDR3 is CASSARESGQPQHF. The CDR3 bases are TGTGCCAGCAGTGCCAGGGAATCGGGCCAGCCCCAGCATTTT. Together with reference TRBV25-1 and TRBJ1-5, the CDR3 gives the full variable domain: EADIYQTPRYLVIGTGKKITLECSQTMGHDKMYWYQQDPGMELHLIHYSYGVNSTEKGDLSSESTVSRIRTEHFPLTLESARPSHTSQYLCASSARESGQPQHFGDGTRLSIL.